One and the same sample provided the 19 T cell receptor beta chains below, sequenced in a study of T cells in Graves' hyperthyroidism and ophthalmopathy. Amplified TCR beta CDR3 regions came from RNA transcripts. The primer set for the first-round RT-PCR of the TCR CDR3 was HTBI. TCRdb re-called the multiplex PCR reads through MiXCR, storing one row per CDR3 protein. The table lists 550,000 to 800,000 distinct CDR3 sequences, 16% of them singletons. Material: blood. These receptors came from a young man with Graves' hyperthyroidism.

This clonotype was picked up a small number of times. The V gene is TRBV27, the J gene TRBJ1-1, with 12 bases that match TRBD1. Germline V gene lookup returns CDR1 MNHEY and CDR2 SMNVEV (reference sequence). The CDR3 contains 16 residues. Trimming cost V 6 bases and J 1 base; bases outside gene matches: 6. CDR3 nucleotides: TGTGCCAGCAGCCTCGGGACAGGGGGCGCGAACACTGAAGCTTTCTTT. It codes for CASSLGTGGANTEAFF.

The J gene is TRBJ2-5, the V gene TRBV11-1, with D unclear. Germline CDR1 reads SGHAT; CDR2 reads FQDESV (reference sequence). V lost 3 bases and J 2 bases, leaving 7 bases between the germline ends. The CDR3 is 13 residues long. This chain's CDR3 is CASSLIFQETQYF. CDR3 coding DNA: TGTGCCAGCAGCTTGATTTTTCAAGAGACCCAGTACTTC. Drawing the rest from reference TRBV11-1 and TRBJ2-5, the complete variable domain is EAEVAQSPRYKITEKSQAVAFWCDPISGHATLYWYRQILGQGPELLVQFQDESVVDDSQLPKDRFSAERLKGVDSTLKIQPAELGDSAMYLCASSLIFQETQYFGPGTRLLVL.

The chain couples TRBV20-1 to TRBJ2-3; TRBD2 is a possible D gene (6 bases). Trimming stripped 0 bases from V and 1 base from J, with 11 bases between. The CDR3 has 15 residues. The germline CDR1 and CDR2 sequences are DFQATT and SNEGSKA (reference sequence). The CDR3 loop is CSARETGVGTDTQYF. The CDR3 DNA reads TGCAGTGCTAGAGAGACGGGAGTCGGCACAGATACGCAGTATTTT.

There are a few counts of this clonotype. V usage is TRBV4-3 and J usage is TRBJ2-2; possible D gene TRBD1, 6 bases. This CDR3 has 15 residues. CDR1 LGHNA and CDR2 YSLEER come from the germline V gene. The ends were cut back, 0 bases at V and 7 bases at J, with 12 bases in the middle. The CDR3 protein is CASSQEGRGIGELFF. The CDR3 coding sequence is TGCGCCAGCAGCCAAGAGGGCAGGGGAATCGGGGAGCTGTTTTTT.

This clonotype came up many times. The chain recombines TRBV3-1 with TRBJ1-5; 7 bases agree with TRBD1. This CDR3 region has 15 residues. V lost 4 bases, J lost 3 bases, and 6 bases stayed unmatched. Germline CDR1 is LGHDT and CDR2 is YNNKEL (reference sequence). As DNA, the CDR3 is TGTGCCAGCAGCCCCGGGACAGCGATCAATCAGCCCCAGCATTTT. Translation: CASSPGTAINQPQHF.

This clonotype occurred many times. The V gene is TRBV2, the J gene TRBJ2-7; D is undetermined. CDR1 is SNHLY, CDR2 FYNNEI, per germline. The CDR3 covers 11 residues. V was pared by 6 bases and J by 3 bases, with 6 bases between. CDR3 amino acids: CASRPLYEQYF. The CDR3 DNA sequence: TGTGCCAGCAGGCCGCTCTACGAGCAGTACTTC.

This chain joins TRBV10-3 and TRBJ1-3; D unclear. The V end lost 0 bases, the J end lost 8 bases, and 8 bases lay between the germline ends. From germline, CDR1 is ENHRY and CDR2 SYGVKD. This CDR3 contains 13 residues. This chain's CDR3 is CAISESQRHTIYF. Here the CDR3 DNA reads TGTGCCATCAGTGAGTCGCAGAGGCACACCATATATTTT.

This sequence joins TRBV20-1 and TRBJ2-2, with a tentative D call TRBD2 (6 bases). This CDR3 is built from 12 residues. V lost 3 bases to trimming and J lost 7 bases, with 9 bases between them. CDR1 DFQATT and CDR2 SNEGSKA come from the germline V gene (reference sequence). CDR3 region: CSAREGIGELFF. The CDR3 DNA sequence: TGCAGTGCTAGGGAGGGGATCGGGGAGCTGTTTTTT.

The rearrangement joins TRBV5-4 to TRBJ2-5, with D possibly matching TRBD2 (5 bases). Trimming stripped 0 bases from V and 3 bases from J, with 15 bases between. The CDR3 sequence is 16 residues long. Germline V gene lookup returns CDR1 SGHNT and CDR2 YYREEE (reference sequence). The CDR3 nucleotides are TGTGCCAGCAGCTTGGACACGCGAGGGCCAAAAGAGACCCAGTACTTC. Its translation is CASSLDTRGPKETQYF.

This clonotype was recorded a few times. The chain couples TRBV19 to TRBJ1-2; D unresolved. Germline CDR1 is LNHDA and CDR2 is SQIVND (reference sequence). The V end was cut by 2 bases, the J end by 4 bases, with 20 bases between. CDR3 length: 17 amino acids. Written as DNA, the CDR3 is TGTGCCAGTAGTATACGCCCCCTGGGCCAGCGAGGCTATGGCTACACCTTC. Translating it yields CASSIRPLGQRGYGYTF.

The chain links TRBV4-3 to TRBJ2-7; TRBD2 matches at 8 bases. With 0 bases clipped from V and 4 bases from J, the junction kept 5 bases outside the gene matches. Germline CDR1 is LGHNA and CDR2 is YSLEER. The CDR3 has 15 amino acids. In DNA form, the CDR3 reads TGCGCCAGCAGCCAAGATCGTAGCGGGGTATACGAGCAGTACTTC. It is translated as CASSQDRSGVYEQYF.

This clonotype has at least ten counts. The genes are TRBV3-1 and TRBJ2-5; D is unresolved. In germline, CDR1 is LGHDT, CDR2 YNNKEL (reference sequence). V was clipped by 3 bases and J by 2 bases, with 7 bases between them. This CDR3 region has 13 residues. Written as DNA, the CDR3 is TGTGCCAGCAGCCAGATGCGGCAAGAGACCCAGTACTTC. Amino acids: CASSQMRQETQYF.

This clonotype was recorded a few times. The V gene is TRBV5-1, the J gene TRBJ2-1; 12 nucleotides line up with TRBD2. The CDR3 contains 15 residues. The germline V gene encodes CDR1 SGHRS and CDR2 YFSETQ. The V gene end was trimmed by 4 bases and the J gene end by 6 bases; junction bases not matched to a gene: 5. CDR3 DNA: TGCGCCAGCAGCCCGACTAGCGGGAGTATCAATGAGCAGTTCTTC. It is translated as CASSPTSGSINEQFF.

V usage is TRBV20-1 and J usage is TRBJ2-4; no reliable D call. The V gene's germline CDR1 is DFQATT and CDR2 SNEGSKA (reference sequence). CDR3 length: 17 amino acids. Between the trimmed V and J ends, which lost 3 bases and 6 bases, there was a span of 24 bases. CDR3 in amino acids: CSASDPIVRKFGNIQYF. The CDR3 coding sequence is TGCAGTGCTAGTGACCCGATTGTGCGGAAATTTGGAAACATTCAGTACTTC.

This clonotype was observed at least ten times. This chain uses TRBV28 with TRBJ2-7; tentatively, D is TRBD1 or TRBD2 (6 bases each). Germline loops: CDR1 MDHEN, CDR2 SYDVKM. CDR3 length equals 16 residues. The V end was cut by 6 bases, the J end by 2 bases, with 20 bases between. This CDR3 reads CASSLPSGDTTYEQYF. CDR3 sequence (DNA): TGTGCCAGCAGCCTTCCGTCGGGGGACACCACCTACGAGCAGTACTTC.

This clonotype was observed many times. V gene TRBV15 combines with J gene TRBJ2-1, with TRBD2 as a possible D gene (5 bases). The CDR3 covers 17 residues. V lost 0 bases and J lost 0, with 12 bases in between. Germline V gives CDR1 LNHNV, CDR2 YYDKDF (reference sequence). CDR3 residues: CATSRDPAGLSYNEQFF. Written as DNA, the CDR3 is TGTGCCACCAGCAGAGATCCAGCAGGACTCTCCTACAATGAGCAGTTCTTC.

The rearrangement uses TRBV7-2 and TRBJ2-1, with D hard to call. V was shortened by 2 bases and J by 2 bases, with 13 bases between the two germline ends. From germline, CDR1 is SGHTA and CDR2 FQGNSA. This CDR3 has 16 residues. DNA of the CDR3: TGTGCCAGCAGCTTAAGGGTCAGTTCGGCCTACAATGAGCAGTTCTTC. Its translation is CASSLRVSSAYNEQFF.

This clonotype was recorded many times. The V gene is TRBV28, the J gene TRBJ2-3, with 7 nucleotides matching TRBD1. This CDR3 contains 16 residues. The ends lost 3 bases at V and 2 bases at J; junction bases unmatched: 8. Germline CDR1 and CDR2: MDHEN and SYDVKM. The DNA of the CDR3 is TGTGCCAGCAGTTTCGACCCGGGACAGCCCACAGATACGCAGTATTTT. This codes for CASSFDPGQPTDTQYF.

CDR3 DNA: TGTGCCAGCAGTTTGGACAGGGGCTTTGAAGCTTTCTTT. This translates into CASSLDRGFEAFF. The V call is TRBV12-3 or TRBV12-4, the J call TRBJ1-1, with 9 bases aligning to TRBD1. Trimming cost V 3 bases and J 7 bases; bases outside gene matches: 3. The CDR3 spans 13 residues.